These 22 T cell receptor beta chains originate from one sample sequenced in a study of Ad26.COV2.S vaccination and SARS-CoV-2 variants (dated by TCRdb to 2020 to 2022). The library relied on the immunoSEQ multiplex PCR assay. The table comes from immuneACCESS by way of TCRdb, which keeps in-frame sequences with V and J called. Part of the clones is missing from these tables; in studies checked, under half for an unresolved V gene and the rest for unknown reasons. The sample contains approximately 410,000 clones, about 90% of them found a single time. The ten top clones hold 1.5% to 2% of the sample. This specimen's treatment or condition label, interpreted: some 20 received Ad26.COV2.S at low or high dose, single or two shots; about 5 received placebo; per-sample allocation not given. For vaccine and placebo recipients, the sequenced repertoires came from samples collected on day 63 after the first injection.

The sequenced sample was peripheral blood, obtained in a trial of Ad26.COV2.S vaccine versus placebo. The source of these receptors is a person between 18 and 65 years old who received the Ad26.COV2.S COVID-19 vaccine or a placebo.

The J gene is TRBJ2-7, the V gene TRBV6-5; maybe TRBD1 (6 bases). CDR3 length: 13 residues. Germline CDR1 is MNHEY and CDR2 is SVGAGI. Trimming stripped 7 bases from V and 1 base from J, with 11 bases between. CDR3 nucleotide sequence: TGTGCCAGCACTATACAGGGTTCCTACGAGCAGTACTTC. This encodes CASTIQGSYEQYF.

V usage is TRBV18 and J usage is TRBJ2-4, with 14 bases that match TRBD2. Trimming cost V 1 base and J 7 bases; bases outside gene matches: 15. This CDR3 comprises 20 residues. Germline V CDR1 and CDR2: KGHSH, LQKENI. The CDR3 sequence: CASSPLYPLPGLAGENIQYF. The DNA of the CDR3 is TGTGCCAGCTCACCACTGTACCCCCTCCCGGGACTAGCGGGGGAGAACATTCAGTACTTC.

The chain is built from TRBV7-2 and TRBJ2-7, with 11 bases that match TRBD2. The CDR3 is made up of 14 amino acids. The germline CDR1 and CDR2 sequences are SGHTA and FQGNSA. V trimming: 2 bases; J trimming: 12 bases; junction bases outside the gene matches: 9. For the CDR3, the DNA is TGTGCCAGCAGCTTACCCTCACTAGCGGGGGTTCCGTACTTC. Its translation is CASSLPSLAGVPYF.

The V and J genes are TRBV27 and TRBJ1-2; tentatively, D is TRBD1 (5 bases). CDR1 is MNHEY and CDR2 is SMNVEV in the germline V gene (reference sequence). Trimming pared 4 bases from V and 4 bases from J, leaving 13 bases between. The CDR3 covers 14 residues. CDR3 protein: CASSSQWGGYGYTF. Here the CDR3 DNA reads TGTGCCAGCAGTTCACAATGGGGGGGCTATGGCTACACCTTC.

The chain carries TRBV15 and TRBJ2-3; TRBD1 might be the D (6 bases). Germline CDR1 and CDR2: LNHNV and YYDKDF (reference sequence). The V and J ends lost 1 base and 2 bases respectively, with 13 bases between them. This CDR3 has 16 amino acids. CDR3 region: CATSRGGQTNTDTQYF. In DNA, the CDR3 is TGTGCCACCAGCAGAGGTGGACAGACAAACACAGATACGCAGTATTTT.

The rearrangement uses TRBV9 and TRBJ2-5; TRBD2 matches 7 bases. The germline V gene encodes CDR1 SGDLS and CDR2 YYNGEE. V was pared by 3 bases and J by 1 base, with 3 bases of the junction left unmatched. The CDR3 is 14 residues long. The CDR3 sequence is CASSGEGRQETQYF. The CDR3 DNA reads TGTGCCAGCAGCGGGGAGGGGCGCCAAGAGACCCAGTACTTC.

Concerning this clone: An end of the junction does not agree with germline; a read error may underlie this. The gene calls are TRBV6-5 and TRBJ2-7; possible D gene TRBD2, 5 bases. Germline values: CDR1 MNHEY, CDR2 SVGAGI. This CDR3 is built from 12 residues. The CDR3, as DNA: TGTGCCAGCAGTGACTCGGGGTACGAGCAGTACTTC. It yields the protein CASSDSGYEQYF.

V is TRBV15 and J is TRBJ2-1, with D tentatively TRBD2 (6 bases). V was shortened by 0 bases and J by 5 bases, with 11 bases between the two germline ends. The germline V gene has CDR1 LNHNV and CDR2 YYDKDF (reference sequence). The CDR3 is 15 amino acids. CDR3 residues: CATSREPGGDNEQFF. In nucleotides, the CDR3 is TGTGCCACCAGCAGAGAACCGGGCGGGGACAATGAGCAGTTCTTC.

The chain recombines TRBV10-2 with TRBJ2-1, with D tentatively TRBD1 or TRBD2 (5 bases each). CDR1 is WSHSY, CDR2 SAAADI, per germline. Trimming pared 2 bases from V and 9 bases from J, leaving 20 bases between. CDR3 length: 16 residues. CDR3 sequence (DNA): TGCGCCAGCAGTGAGCCAGGGACCAGCGCAGGTGCTGAGCAGTTCTTC. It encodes CASSEPGTSAGAEQFF.

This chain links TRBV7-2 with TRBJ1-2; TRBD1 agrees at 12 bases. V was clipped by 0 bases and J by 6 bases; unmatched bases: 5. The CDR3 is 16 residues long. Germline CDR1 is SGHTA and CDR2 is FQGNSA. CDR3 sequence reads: CASSLAPGQGANGYTF. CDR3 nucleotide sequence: TGTGCCAGCAGCTTAGCCCCGGGACAGGGGGCAAATGGCTACACCTTC.

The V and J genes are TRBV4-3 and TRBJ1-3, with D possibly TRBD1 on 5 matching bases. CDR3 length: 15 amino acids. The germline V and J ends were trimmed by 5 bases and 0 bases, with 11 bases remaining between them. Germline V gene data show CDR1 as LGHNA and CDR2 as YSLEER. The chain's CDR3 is CASSTGRSSGNTIYF. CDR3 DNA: TGCGCCAGCAGCACGGGACGGAGCTCTGGAAACACCATATATTTT.

CDR3 in amino acids: CASSPGAFYNSPLHF. In DNA, the CDR3 is TGCGCCAGCAGCCCGGGGGCCTTCTATAATTCACCCCTCCACTTT. The V gene is TRBV5-1, the J gene TRBJ1-6; TRBD1 might be the D (6 bases). Between the trimmed V and J ends, which lost 4 bases and 3 bases, there was a span of 11 bases. Germline CDR1 SGHRS, CDR2 YFSETQ. This CDR3 region has 15 residues.

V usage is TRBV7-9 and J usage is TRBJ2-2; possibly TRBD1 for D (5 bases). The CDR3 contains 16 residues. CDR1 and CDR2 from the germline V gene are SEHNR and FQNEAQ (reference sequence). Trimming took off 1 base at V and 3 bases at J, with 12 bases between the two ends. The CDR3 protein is CASSLGAGFYTGELFF. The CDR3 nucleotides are TGTGCCAGCAGCTTAGGGGCAGGGTTTTACACCGGGGAGCTGTTTTTT.

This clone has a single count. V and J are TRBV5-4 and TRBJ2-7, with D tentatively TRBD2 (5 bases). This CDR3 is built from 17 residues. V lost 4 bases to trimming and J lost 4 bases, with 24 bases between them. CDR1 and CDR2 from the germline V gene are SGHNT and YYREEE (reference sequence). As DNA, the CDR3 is TGTGCCAGCAGCCCGGGGTTGATCGGGCCGACCACTTACGAGCAGTACTTC. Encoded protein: CASSPGLIGPTTYEQYF.

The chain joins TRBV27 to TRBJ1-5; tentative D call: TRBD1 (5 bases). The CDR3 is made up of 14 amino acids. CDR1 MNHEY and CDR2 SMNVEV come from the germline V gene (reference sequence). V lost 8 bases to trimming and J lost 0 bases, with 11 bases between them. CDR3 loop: CASGALYSNQPQHF. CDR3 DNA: TGTGCCAGCGGGGCTCTTTATAGCAATCAGCCCCAGCATTTT.

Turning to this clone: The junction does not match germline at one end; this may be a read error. CDR3 bases: TGCGCCAGCAGCCAAGATTGGGTAGCGGGGGGCCATGATTTT. Its protein is CASSQDWVAGGHDF. The V call is TRBV4-1, the J call TRBJ2-3, with 10 bases fitting TRBD2. CDR1 MGHRA and CDR2 YSYEKL come from the germline V gene. The CDR3 runs to 14 residues.

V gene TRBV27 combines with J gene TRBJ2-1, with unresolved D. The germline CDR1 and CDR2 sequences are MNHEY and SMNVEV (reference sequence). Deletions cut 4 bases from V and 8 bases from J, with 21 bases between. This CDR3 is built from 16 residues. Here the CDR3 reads CASSSYRSGPSDEQFF. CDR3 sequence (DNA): TGTGCCAGCAGTTCCTACCGTTCGGGCCCTTCGGATGAGCAGTTCTTC.

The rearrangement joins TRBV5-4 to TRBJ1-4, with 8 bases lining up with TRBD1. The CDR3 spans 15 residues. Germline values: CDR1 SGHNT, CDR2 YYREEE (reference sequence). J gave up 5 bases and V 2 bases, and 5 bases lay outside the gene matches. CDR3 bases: TGTGCCAGCAGCTTAGCGACAGGGGCGAATGAAAAACTGTTTTTT. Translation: CASSLATGANEKLFF.

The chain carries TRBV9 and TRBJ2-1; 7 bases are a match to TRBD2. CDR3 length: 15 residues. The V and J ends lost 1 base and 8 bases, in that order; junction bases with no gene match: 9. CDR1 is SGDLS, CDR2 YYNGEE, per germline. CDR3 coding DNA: TGTGCCAGCAGCGTACTGAGCGGGGAAAAGGATGAGCAGTTCTTC. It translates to CASSVLSGEKDEQFF.

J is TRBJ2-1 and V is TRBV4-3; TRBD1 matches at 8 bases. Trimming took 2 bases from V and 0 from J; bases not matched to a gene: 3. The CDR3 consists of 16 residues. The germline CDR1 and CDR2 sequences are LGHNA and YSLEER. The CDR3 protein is CASSQQDRGSYNEQFF. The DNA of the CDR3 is TGCGCCAGCAGCCAACAAGACAGGGGCTCCTACAATGAGCAGTTCTTC.

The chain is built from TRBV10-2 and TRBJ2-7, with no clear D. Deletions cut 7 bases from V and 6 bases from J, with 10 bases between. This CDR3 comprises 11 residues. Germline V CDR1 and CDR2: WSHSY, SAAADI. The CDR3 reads CASTQYREQYF. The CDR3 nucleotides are TGCGCCAGCACCCAGTACCGCGAGCAGTACTTC.

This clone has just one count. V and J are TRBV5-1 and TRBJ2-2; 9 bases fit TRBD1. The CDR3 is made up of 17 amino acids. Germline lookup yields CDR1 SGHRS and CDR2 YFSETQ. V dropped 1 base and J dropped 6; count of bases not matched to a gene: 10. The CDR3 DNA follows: TGCGCCAGCAGCTTGCGTGGGGACAGGGTTGACGCCGGGGAGCTGTTTTTT. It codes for CASSLRGDRVDAGELFF.